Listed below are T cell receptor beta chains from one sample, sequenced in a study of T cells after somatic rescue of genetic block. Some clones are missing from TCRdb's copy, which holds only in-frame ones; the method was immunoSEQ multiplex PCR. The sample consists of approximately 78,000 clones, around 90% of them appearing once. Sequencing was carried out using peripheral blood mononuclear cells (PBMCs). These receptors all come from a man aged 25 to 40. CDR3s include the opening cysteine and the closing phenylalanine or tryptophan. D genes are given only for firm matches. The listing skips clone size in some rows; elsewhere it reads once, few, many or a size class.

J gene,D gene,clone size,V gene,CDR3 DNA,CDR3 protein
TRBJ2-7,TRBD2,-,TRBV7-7,TGTGCCAGCAGCTGGGGACTAGCGTATAATTCCCACGAGCAGTACTTC,CASSWGLAYNSHEQYF
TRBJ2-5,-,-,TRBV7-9,TGTGCCAGCAGCACACAAAAGGGAAGGGAGACCCAGTACTTC,CASSTQKGRETQYF
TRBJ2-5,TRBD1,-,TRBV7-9,TGTGCCAGCAGCCCGCCCCGGACAGGGGGCGGTAGGGTCCGAGAGACCCAGTACTTC,CASSPPRTGGGRVRETQYF
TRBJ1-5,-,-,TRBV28,TGTGCCAGCAGCCGGGACAGCAATCAGCCCCAGCATTTT,CASSRDSNQPQHF
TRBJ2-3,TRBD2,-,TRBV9,TGTGCCAGCAGCTGGACTAGCGGTGGCACAGATACGCAGTATTTT,CASSWTSGGTDTQYF
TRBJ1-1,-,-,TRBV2,TGTGCCAGCAGTGATCAGGGAAACAGTGAAGCTTTCTTT,CASSDQGNSEAFF
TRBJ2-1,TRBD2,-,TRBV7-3,TGTGCCAGCAGCTTAGGGGGGACTAGCGGGCGTTACAATGAGCAGTTCTTC,CASSLGGTSGRYNEQFF
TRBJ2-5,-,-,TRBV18,TGTGCCAGCTCTCCCCCGAGGGACAACGACCGGACCCAGTACTTC,CASSPPRDNDRTQYF
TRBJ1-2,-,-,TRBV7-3,TGTGCCAGCAGCCTCGATAGAGGAGATGGCTACACCTTC,CASSLDRGDGYTF
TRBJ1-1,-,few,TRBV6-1,TGTGCCAGCAGGAGCGGTTGGACTGAAGCTTTCTTT,CASRSGWTEAFF
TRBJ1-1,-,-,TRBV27,TGTGCCAGCAGTTCCGGGATACCGAACACTGAAGCTTTCTTT,CASSSGIPNTEAFF
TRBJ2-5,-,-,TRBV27,TGTGCCAGCAGTTCGCTAGGGGGGGCGGAAGAGACCCAGTACTTC,CASSSLGGAEETQYF
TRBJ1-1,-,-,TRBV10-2,TGCGCCAGCAGTGACTCCCAACTCGGGATCAAGAACACTGAAGCTTTCTTT,CASSDSQLGIKNTEAFF
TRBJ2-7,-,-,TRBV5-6,TGTGCCAGCAGCTTGGTAGGATGGGATCTGGTCGAGCAGTACTTC,CASSLVGWDLVEQYF
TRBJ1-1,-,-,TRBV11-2,TGTGCCAGCAGCTTTTGGATGAACACTGAAGCTTTCTTT,CASSFWMNTEAFF
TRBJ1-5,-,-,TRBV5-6,TGTGCCAGCTCCCCCAGCCCACAGGGCGATCAGCCCCAGCATTTT,CASSPSPQGDQPQHF
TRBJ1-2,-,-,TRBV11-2,TGTGCCAGCAGCTTAGGAACTACAGGACCGCTCCACTATGGCTACACCTTC,CASSLGTTGPLHYGYTF
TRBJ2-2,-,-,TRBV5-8,TGTGCCAGCAGCTGGGGCTTGGCCGGGGAGCTGTTTTTT,CASSWGLAGELFF
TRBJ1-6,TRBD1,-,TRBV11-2,TGTGCCAGCAGCCCCTGGAGGGGGCAAGTCTATAATTCACCCCTCCACTTT,CASSPWRGQVYNSPLHF
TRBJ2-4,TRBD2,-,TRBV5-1,TGCGCCAGCAGCCCGCCGGGACTAGCGGGAGAGGCCAAAAACATTCAGTACTTC,CASSPPGLAGEAKNIQYF
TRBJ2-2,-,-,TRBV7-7,TGTGCTAGCAGCTTAGGGGTAGGCGGGGAGCTGTTTTTT,CASSLGVGGELFF
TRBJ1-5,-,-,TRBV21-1,TGTGCCAGCAAGCGGACAGACGCCTATAGCAATCAGCCCCAGCATTTT,CASKRTDAYSNQPQHF
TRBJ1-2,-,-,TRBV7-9,TGTGCCAGCAGCCCCTGGAGTGGCTACACCTTC,CASSPWSGYTF
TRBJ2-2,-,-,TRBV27,TGTGCCAGCAGTTTTAAGGACGGCGGGGAGCTGTTTTTT,CASSFKDGGELFF
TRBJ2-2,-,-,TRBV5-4,TGTGCCAGCAGTTCCAAGGGGGGCGCGACCACCGGGGAGCTGTTTTTT,CASSSKGGATTGELFF
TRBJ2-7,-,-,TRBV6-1,TGTGCCAGCAGTGAAGAAGCCTCGAACGAGCAGTACTTC,CASSEEASNEQYF
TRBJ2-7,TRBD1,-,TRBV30,TGTGCCTGGACCGGACAGGGGATAAGCAACGAGCAGTACTTC,CAWTGQGISNEQYF
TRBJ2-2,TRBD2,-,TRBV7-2,TGTGCCAGCAGCTCACCCGGACTAGCGGGAATTACCGGGGAGCTGTTTTTT,CASSSPGLAGITGELFF
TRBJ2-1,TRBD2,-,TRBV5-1,TGCGCCAGCAGCTCCACTAGCGGGAGTAACCTCAATGAGCAGTTCTTC,CASSSTSGSNLNEQFF
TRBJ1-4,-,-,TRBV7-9,TGTGCCAGCAGCTTAGTGGAGGGGAGCGGTGAAAAACTGTTTTTT,CASSLVEGSGEKLFF
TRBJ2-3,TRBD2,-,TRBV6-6,TGTGCCAGCAGTATCCTCTTTAGCGGGAGGTCAGATACGCAGTATTTT,CASSILFSGRSDTQYF
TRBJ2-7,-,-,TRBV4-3,TGCGCCAGCAGCCGAACAGCCGCCAGTCGGGGCGAGCAGTACTTC,CASSRTAASRGEQYF